This TCR beta chain was sequenced during a study of T cells in Graves' hyperthyroidism and ophthalmopathy. Study information: Upon initial diagnosis and before any treatment, peripheral blood was collected.

Amplified TCR beta CDR3 regions came from RNA transcripts. First-round RT-PCR with HTBI primers amplified the TCR CDR3 region. Each CDR3 protein gets one entry after TCRdb re-called the multiplex PCR reads with MiXCR. Found here are about 560,000 distinct CDR3 sequences, approximately 14% of them singletons; the top ten hold around 6.6%. About this clonotype itself: A much larger clone differs from this one at a single base, so this may be a read error.

Patients were excluded because of uncontrolled infection, other autoimmune disease, pregnancy or lactation. This TCR was recovered from a woman aged 25 to 39 with Graves' hyperthyroidism. Sequencing used blood.

As DNA, the CDR3 is TGCGCCAGCAGCAGCCGGCTAGCGGGGAGCAATGAGCAGTTCTTC. Amino acid sequence: CASSSRLAGSNEQFF. V and J are TRBV5-1 and TRBJ2-1, with 9 bases that match TRBD2. CDR3 length: 15 amino acids. CDR1 and CDR2 (germline): SGHRS, YFSETQ. Losses at the gene ends were 4 bases for V and 6 bases for J; bases not matched to a gene: 8.